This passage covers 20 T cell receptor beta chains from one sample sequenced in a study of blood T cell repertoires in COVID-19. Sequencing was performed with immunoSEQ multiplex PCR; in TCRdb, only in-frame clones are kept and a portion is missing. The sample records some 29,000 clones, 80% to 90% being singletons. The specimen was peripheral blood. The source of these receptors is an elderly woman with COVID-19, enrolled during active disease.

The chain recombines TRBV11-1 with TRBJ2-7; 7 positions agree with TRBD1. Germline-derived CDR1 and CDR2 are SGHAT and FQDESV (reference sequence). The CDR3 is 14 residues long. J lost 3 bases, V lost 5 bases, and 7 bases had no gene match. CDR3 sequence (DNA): TGTGCCAGCAGCAGAGCCCACAGGGGCTACGAGCAGTACTTC. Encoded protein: CASSRAHRGYEQYF. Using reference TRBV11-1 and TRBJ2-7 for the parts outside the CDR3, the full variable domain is EAEVAQSPRYKITEKSQAVAFWCDPISGHATLYWYRQILGQGPELLVQFQDESVVDDSQLPKDRFSAERLKGVDSTLKIQPAELGDSAMYLCASSRAHRGYEQYFGPGTRLTVT.

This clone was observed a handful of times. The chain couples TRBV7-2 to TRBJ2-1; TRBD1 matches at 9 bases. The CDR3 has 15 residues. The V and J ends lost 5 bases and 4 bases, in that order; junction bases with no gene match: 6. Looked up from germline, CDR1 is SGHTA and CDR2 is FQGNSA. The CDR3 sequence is CASSRGTGNYNEQFF. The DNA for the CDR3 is TGTGCCAGCAGCCGGGGGACAGGGAATTACAATGAGCAGTTCTTC.

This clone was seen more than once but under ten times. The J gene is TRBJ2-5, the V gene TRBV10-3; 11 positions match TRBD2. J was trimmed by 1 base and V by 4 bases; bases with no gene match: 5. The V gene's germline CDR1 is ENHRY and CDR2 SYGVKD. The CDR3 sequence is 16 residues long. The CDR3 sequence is CAISAGLADGQETQYF. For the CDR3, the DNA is TGTGCCATCAGTGCGGGACTAGCGGACGGCCAAGAGACCCAGTACTTC.

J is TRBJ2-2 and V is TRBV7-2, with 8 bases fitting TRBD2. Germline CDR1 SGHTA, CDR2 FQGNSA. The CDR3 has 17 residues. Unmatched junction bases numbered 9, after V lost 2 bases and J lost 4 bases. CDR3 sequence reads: CASSLNRIRGGTGELFF. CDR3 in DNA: TGTGCCAGCAGCTTAAATCGCATCCGGGGGGGCACCGGGGAGCTGTTTTTT.

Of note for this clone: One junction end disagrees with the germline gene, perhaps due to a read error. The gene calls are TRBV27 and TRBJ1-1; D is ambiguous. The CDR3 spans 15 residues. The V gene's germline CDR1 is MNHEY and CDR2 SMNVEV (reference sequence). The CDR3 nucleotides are TGTGCCAGCAGTTTCGATGTCAGGAGGAACTCTGAAGCTTTCTTT. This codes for CASSFDVRRNSEAFF.

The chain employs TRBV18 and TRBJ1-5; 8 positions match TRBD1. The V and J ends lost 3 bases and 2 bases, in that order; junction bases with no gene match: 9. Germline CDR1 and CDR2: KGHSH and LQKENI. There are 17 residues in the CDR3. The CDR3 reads CASSPQQGAVGNQPQHF. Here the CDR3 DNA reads TGTGCCAGCTCACCCCAGCAGGGGGCAGTAGGCAATCAGCCCCAGCATTTT. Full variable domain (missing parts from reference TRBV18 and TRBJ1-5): NAGVMQNPRHLVRRRGQEARLRCSPMKGHSHVYWYRQLPEEGLKFMVYLQKENIIDESGMPKERFSAEFPKEGPSILRIQQVVRGDSAAYFCASSPQQGAVGNQPQHFGDGTRLSIL.

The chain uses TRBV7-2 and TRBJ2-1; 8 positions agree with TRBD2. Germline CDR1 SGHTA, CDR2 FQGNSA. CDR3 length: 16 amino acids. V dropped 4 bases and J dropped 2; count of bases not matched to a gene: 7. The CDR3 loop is CASSSGAGVTYNEQFF. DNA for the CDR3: TGTGCCAGCAGCTCGGGAGCGGGGGTCACCTACAATGAGCAGTTCTTC.

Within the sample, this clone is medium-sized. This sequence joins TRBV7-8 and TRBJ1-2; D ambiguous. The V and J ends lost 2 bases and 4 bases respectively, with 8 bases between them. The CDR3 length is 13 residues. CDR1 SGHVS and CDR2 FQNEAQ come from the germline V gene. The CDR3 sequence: CASSLRGFYGYTF. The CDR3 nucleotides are TGTGCCAGCAGCTTACGGGGATTCTATGGCTACACCTTC.

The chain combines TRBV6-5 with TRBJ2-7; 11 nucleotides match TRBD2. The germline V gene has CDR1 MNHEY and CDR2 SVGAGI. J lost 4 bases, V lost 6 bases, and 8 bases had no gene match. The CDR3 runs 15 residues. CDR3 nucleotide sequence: TGTGCCAGCAGATTGGCGGGACTAGCGGATTACGAGCAGTACTTC. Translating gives CASRLAGLADYEQYF.

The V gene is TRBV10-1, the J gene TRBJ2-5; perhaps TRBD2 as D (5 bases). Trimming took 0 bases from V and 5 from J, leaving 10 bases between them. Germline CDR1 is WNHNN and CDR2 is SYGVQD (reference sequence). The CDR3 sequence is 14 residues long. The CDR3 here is CASSESLGRETQYF. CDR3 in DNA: TGCGCCAGCAGTGAGTCACTAGGCCGGGAGACCCAGTACTTC.

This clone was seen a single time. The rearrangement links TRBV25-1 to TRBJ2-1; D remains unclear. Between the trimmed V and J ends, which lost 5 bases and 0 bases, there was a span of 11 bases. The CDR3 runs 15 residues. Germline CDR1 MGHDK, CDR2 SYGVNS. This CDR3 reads CASSLPRVSYNEQFF. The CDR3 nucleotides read TGTGCCAGCAGTTTACCCCGGGTCTCCTACAATGAGCAGTTCTTC.

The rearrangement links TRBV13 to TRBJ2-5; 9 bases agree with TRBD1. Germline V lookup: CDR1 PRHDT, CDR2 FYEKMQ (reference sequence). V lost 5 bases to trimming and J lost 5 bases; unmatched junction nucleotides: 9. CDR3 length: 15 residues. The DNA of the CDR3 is TGTGCCAGCAGCGTACAGGGGGCGATTTGGGAGACCCAGTACTTC. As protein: CASSVQGAIWETQYF. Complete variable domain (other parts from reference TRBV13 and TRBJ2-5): AAGVIQSPRHLIKEKRETATLKCYPIPRHDTVYWYQQGPGQDPQFLISFYEKMQSDKGSIPDRFSAQQFSDYHSELNMSSLELGDSALYFCASSVQGAIWETQYFGPGTRLLVL.

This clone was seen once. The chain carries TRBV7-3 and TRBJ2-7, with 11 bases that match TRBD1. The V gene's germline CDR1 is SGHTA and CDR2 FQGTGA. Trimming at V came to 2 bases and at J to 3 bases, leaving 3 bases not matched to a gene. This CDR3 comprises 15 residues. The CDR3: CASSLSGTGGYEQYF. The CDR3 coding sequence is TGTGCCAGCAGCTTATCCGGGACAGGGGGCTACGAGCAGTACTTC. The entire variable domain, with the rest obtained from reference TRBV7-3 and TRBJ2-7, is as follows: GAGVSQTPSNKVTEKGKYVELRCDPISGHTALYWYRQSLGQGPEFLIYFQGTGAADDSGLPNDRFFAVRPEGSVSTLKIQRTERGDSAVYLCASSLSGTGGYEQYFGPGTRLTVT.

The CDR3 nucleotides read TGCGCCAGCAGCTTCGGCAGGGATTTCTATGGCTACACCTTC. This codes for CASSFGRDFYGYTF. The chain has TRBV5-1 and TRBJ1-2, with TRBD1 as a possible D gene (5 bases). V lost 2 bases and J 4 bases, leaving 12 bases between the germline ends. This CDR3 is 14 amino acids long. Germline loops: CDR1 SGHRS, CDR2 YFSETQ.

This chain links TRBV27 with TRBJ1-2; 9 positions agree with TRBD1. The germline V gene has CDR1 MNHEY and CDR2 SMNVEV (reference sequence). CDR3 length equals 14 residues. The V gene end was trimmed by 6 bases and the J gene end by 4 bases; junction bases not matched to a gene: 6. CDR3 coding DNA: TGTGCCAGCAGCATGGGACAGGGAGCCTATGGCTACACCTTC. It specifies CASSMGQGAYGYTF.

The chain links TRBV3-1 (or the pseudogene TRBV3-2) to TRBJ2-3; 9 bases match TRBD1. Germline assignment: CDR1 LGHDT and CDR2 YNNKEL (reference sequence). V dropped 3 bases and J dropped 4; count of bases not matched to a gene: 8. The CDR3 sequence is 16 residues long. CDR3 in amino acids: CASSQGAGTGSDTQYF. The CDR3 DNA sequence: TGTGCCAGCAGCCAGGGCGCCGGGACAGGGTCAGATACGCAGTATTTT.

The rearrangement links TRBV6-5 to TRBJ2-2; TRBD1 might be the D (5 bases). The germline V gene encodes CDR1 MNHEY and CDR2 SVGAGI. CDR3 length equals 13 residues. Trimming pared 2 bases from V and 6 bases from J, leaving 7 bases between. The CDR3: CASSYEGAGELFF. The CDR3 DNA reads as TGTGCCAGCAGTTACGAAGGGGCCGGGGAGCTGTTTTTT.

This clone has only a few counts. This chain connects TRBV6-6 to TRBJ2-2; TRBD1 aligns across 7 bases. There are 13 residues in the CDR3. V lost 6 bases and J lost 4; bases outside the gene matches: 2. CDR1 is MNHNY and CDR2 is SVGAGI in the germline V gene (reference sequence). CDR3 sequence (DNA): TGTGCCAGCAGAACAGGGGCCACCGGGGAGCTGTTTTTT. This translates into CASRTGATGELFF.

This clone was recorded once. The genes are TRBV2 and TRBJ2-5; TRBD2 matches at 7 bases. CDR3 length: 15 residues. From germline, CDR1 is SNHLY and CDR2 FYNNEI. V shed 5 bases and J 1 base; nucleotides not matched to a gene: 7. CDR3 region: CASSLRGTIQETQYF. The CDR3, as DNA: TGTGCCAGCAGTCTCCGAGGGACTATCCAAGAGACCCAGTACTTC. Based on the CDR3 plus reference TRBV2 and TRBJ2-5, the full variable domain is EPEVTQTPSHQVTQMGQEVILRCVPISNHLYFYWYRQILGQKVEFLVSFYNNEISEKSEIFDDQFSVERPDGSNFTLKIRSTKLEDSAMYFCASSLRGTIQETQYFGPGTRLLVL.

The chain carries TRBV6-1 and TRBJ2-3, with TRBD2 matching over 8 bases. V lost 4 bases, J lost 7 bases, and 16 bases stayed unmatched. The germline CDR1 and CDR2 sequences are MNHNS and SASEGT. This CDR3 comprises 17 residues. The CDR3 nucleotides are TGTGCCAGCAGTGTCTCCCTATCCGGGGGGGCGTGGAATACGCAGTATTTT. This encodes CASSVSLSGGAWNTQYF.